This T cell receptor (beta chain) was profiled in a study of cytomegalovirus exposure and HLA in healthy donors. Notes on the study in general: Later analysis associated a missense DCLRE1C variant with TCR beta V- and J-gene trimming.

13 Jbeta primers and 60 Vbeta primers were used for the PCR. Assay: immunoSEQ multiplex PCR; the TCRdb copy retains only in-frame clones and omits some. Of 100,000 to 120,000 clones listed, approximately 82% are singletons. Healthy donors of bone marrow made up the group. A note on this clone: The antigen remains undetermined. Other DNA sequences in the sample encode the same CDR3.

Trimming took 1 base from V and 3 from J; bases not matched to a gene: 4. The CDR3 extends over 15 amino acids. The germline CDR1 and CDR2 sequences are SGHAT and FQNNGV. This chain joins TRBV11-2 and TRBJ2-7; 9 bases align to TRBD2. Sequencing used PBMCs. The TCR comes from a man aged 25 to 40 in good health and CMV-seropositive. The CDR3, as DNA: TGTGCCAGCAGCTTAGGAAGCGGGGGGTTCTACGAGCAGTACTTC. Translation gives CASSLGSGGFYEQYF.